The T cell receptor (beta chain) under discussion was sequenced for a study of somatic mutations in cytotoxic T cells in rheumatoid arthritis (dated by TCRdb to about 2017). About the investigation overall: Before any treatment started and right after they were diagnosed, patients gave peripheral blood samples (under 32 ml EDTA). Sorted V beta1+ cells also underwent TCRB sequencing, and some V beta antibody-stained T-cell populations were flow-sorted at nearly 100% purity on a FACSAria II or Sony SH800. The study asked whether expanded CD8+ T-cell clones in newly diagnosed, untreated rheumatoid arthritis carry somatic mutations, and used TCRB deep sequencing to characterize clonality. A total of 65 rheumatoid arthritis patients and approximately 21 healthy controls underwent TCRB deep sequencing. The median ages of the patient and control groups were essentially identical. Here is what the overall study found, with its caveats: The antigen targets of the expanded CD8+ clones were unknown, and absence from virus-specific databases did not rule out viral specificity. There was no significant difference in CD8+ T-cell clonality between rheumatoid arthritis patients and age-matched healthy controls. The slight TRBV07 underrepresentation in patients was not adjusted for multiple comparisons. In 8 of 65 patients the largest CD8+ clone exceeded 20% of CD8+ cells, and several identical CD8+ TCRB sequences were shared between blood and synovial fluid. CD8+ clonality increased with age in patients (Spearman r ≈ 0.49) but not in healthy controls.

The V end loses 9 bases and the J end loses 4 bases, and a stretch of 10 bases separates them. CDR1 SEHNR and CDR2 FQNEAQ were looked up in the germline V gene (reference sequence). Spanning cysteine to phenylalanine, the CDR3 consists of 12 amino acids. Kept here is only the CDR3 DNA, which spans 36 bases and is read in frame from base 1. As for this clone: Its antigen remains unidentified. The input lacks base qualities; no much larger clone sits a single base away.

Genomic DNA underwent TCRB CDR3 sequencing using the immunoSEQ assay. On the study's bioinformatics: Only a few patient CD8+ clones larger than 1% matched published virus-specific TCRB sequences when compared against them. Nothing other than productive TCRB rearrangements was included in the analyses. Clonality was calculated as a Shannon entropy-based productive clonality index, and a clone was defined by a unique TCRB CDR3 sequence. Repertoire overlap for a pair of samples was computed from each clone's template counts relative to total templates per sample. A correlation with a Spearman r of roughly 0.66 was found between V-gene usage by flow cytometry and V-gene usage by TCRB sequencing. TCRdb retrieved this table from immuneACCESS and kept in-frame rearrangements only. Not all clones are present; in checked studies, unresolved V genes account for under half, and no reason is known for the remainder. D and trimming come from the DNA, and the V and J calls and clone size come from that table. The sample has around 15,000 clones on record, over 60% of them singletons. The top ten hold about 10% of the sample.

On an AutoMACS, CD4+ and CD8+ cells were isolated via positive magnetic bead selection, and their purity was verified by flow cytometry. A TCR V beta antibody panel was used in flow cytometry to screen first for clonal expansions, which were then characterized by TCRB deep sequencing of sorted CD8+ fractions. Ficoll-Paque PLUS density gradient separation was used to isolate peripheral blood mononuclear cells. DNA from CD4-enriched, CD8-enriched or PBMC samples was extracted using Nucleospin Tissue or Tissue XS kits and then quantified on a Qubit 2.0 fluorometer. Input material: CD8+ T cells sorted from blood. The rearrangement combines TRBV7-9 with TRBJ2-1; no D gene can be assigned with confidence. The clonotype was recovered from an adult with rheumatoid arthritis. The bases are TGTGCCAGTCGTAAGGGTTACAATGAGCAGTTCTTC. This gives the protein CASRKGYNEQFF.